Following are 6 T cell receptor beta chains from one sample sequenced in a study of early T cells in non-severe SARS-CoV-2 infection. MiXCR was run by TCRdb on the 5' RACE reads, yielding one entry per CDR3 protein. The data show over 75,000 distinct CDR3 sequences, 13% seen once. Source material: whole blood. Receptors originate from an adult who was a healthcare worker with PCR-confirmed SARS-CoV-2 infection or an uninfected control (not recorded which).

In its sample, this clonotype was seen a few times. The chain recombines TRBV5-5 with TRBJ1-1, with 8 bases aligning to TRBD1. Looked up from germline, CDR1 is SGHKS and CDR2 is YYEKEE (reference sequence). V gave up 3 bases and J gave up 11 bases; unmatched junction bases: 6. The length of the CDR3 is 12 residues. The CDR3 here is CASSSTGAEAFF. For the CDR3, the DNA is TGTGCCAGCAGCTCGACAGGGGCGGAGGCTTTCTTT.

A few counts support this clonotype. The chain carries TRBV6-5 and TRBJ2-1; D is possibly TRBD1 (6 bases). In germline, CDR1 is MNHEY, CDR2 SVGAGI. V dropped 10 bases and J dropped 2 bases, with 9 bases sitting between them. The CDR3 covers 12 residues. CDR3: CATWDTYNEQFF. The CDR3 DNA is TGTGCCACCTGGGACACCTACAATGAGCAGTTCTTC.

This clonotype occurred many times. V usage is TRBV12-3 or TRBV12-4 and J usage is TRBJ2-7, with 12 bases that match TRBD2. This CDR3 contains 15 residues. The trim removed 6 bases at V and 3 bases at J, leaving 6 bases unmatched. CDR3 loop: CASSPTSGGIYEQYF. CDR3 DNA sequence: TGTGCCAGCAGCCCTACTAGCGGGGGGATCTACGAGCAGTACTTC.

The chain carries TRBV4-3 and TRBJ1-2, with D unclear. The V gene's germline CDR1 is LGHNA and CDR2 YSLEER. The length of the CDR3 is 14 residues. Trimming pared 0 bases from V and 4 bases from J, leaving 9 bases between. The CDR3 protein is CASSQESGRYGYTF. CDR3 in DNA: TGCGCCAGCAGCCAAGAATCGGGTCGCTATGGCTACACCTTC.

This clonotype occurred many times. V is TRBV7-9 and J is TRBJ1-6, with a tentative D call TRBD1 (6 bases). Per germline, CDR1 SEHNR and CDR2 FQNEAQ (reference sequence). This CDR3 has 15 amino acids. The V and J ends lost 6 bases and 5 bases respectively, with 14 bases between them. The CDR3 here is CASRPSQGNNSPLHF. The CDR3 nucleotides are TGTGCCAGCAGACCAAGTCAGGGGAATAATTCACCCCTCCACTTT. The variable domain in full, with the rest retrieved from reference TRBV7-9 and TRBJ1-6, is DTGVSQNPRHKITKRGQNVTFRCDPISEHNRLYWYRQTLGQGPEFLTYFQNEAQLEKSRLLSDRFSAERPKGSFSTLEIQRTEQGDSAMYLCASRPSQGNNSPLHFGNGTRLTVT.

This clonotype has more than one count but fewer than ten. The chain employs TRBV19 and TRBJ2-1; 10 bases are a match to TRBD2. Unmatched junction bases numbered 9, after V lost 3 bases and J lost 4 bases. CDR3 length equals 17 residues. Per germline, CDR1 LNHDA and CDR2 SQIVND (reference sequence). CDR3 protein: CASSMLAGGPAYNEQFF. CDR3 nucleotide sequence: TGTGCCAGTAGTATGTTAGCGGGGGGCCCCGCTTACAATGAGCAGTTCTTC.